What follows are 18 T cell receptor beta chains derived from one specimen sequenced in a study of cytomegalovirus exposure and HLA in healthy donors. The PCR employed 60 Vbeta primers together with 13 Jbeta primers. Sequenced by immunoSEQ multiplex PCR; TCRdb stores in-frame clones only, minus some. This sample carries around 170,000 clones, about three quarters of them seen once, and the ten largest clones take about 1.6%. Sequencing was carried out using PBMCs. All receptors derive from a girl aged 5-17 years in good health and CMV-seronegative.

This clone was counted between two and nine times. V and J are TRBV6-5 and TRBJ1-4; TRBD1 aligns across 10 bases. The CDR3 totals 13 residues. The V gene's germline CDR1 is MNHEY and CDR2 SVGAGI. V lost 4 bases to trimming and J lost 7 bases; unmatched junction nucleotides: 0. The CDR3 DNA follows: TGTGCCAGCAGTTGGGACAGGGGTGAAAAACTGTTTTTT. This gives the protein CASSWDRGEKLFF.

Comment on this clone: The identical CDR3 is also encoded by other nucleotide sequences in the sample. CDR3: CASSPGGAEAFF. The CDR3 DNA is TGTGCCAGCAGCCCAGGCGGGGCGGAAGCTTTCTTT. V gene TRBV7-9 combines with J gene TRBJ1-1; D is possibly TRBD1 (5 bases). This CDR3 is 12 amino acids long. V was clipped by 5 bases and J by 8 bases, with 12 bases between them. The germline V gene encodes CDR1 SEHNR and CDR2 FQNEAQ (reference sequence).

V is TRBV13 and J is TRBJ2-6; D possibly corresponds to TRBD2 (6 bases). Germline-derived CDR1 and CDR2 are PRHDT and FYEKMQ (reference sequence). The length of the CDR3 is 12 residues. Between the trimmed V and J ends, which lost 8 bases and 12 bases, there was a span of 14 bases. CDR3 residues: CASQGLLGVLTF. CDR3 DNA: TGTGCCAGCCAGGGACTTCTTGGCGTCCTGACTTTC.

The rearrangement uses TRBV5-1 and TRBJ2-3; TRBD2 might be the D (5 bases). The V gene's germline CDR1 is SGHRS and CDR2 YFSETQ. This CDR3 comprises 13 residues. V was cut by 4 bases and J by 5 bases, with 11 bases left in between. The CDR3 DNA is TGCGCCAGCAGCCTCGGGGAAGGAGATACGCAGTATTTT. It is translated as CASSLGEGDTQYF. Based on the CDR3 plus reference TRBV5-1 and TRBJ2-3, the full variable domain is KAGVTQTPRYLIKTRGQQVTLSCSPISGHRSVSWYQQTPGQGLQFLFEYFSETQRNKGNFPGRFSGRQFSNSRSEMNVSTLELGDSALYLCASSLGEGDTQYFGPGTRLTVL.

This chain joins TRBV28 and TRBJ2-5; 7 positions agree with TRBD2. Germline V CDR1 and CDR2: MDHEN, SYDVKM. The CDR3 spans 14 residues. V dropped 4 bases and J dropped 4; count of bases not matched to a gene: 6. The CDR3 DNA follows: TGTGCCAGCAGTTGGGCAGCGGGGTCAGAGACCCAGTACTTC. This codes for CASSWAAGSETQYF.

The chain uses TRBV5-4 and TRBJ2-7; D call uncertain. The CDR3 sequence is 13 residues long. Per germline, CDR1 SGHNT and CDR2 YYREEE (reference sequence). The V and J ends lost 4 bases and 4 bases respectively, with 12 bases between them. Here the CDR3 reads CASSKFGSYEQYF. The CDR3 region has the DNA TGTGCCAGCAGCAAGTTCGGTTCTTACGAGCAGTACTTC.

This clone was observed a few times. The chain couples TRBV28 to TRBJ2-7; a possible D gene is TRBD1 (6 bases). The CDR3 totals 14 residues. Trimming removed 4 bases from V and 1 base from J, with 11 bases in between. The germline V gene encodes CDR1 MDHEN and CDR2 SYDVKM. Here the CDR3 DNA reads TGTGCCAGCAGTTCTCGGGACACATCCTACGAGCAGTACTTC. This encodes CASSSRDTSYEQYF.

This clone was observed once. This chain joins TRBV7-9 and TRBJ2-5, with TRBD2 matching 8 bases. The CDR3 is 14 amino acids. V was clipped by 6 bases and J by 1 base; unmatched bases: 4. The germline CDR1 and CDR2 sequences are SEHNR and FQNEAQ (reference sequence). The CDR3 is CASSRGGPQETQYF. CDR3 nucleotides: TGTGCCAGCAGTCGCGGGGGGCCCCAAGAGACCCAGTACTTC.

This chain links TRBV9 with TRBJ2-1; 14 bases are a match to TRBD2. There are 17 residues in the CDR3. Trimming removed 1 base from V and 10 bases from J; junction bases left unmatched: 10. Per germline, CDR1 SGDLS and CDR2 YYNGEE. CDR3 nucleotides: TGTGCCAGCAGCGTAACCATTGGACTAGCGGGGGGCGAAGAGCAGTTCTTC. Its translation is CASSVTIGLAGGEEQFF.

This clone was counted a single time. The V gene is TRBV7-9, the J gene TRBJ1-2, with D tentatively TRBD1 (6 bases). The CDR3 has 14 residues. V was trimmed by 4 bases and J by 5 bases, leaving 14 bases between them. Germline V lookup: CDR1 SEHNR, CDR2 FQNEAQ (reference sequence). The CDR3 loop is CASSSVDSFYGYTF. The CDR3 DNA sequence: TGTGCCAGCAGCTCCGTGGACAGTTTTTATGGCTACACCTTC.

This chain links TRBV7-3 with TRBJ1-6; 7 nucleotides agree with TRBD1. The CDR3 contains 14 residues. Germline values: CDR1 SGHTA, CDR2 FQGTGA. The J segment lost 6 bases and the V segment lost 4 bases, leaving 3 bases of the junction unmatched. CDR3 nucleotide sequence: TGTGCCAGCAGCTCGGGACAGTCTAATTCACCCCTCCACTTT. Encoded protein: CASSSGQSNSPLHF.

DNA of the CDR3: TGTGCCAGCAGCTCCTGGGACAGGGAGGAAAAACTGTTTTTT. It yields the protein CASSSWDREEKLFF. The rearrangement uses TRBV9 and TRBJ1-4, with 9 bases that match TRBD1. V lost 4 bases to trimming and J lost 8 bases; unmatched junction nucleotides: 6. The CDR3 consists of 14 residues. Germline assignment: CDR1 SGDLS and CDR2 YYNGEE. Complete variable domain (other parts from reference TRBV9 and TRBJ1-4): DSGVTQTPKHLITATGQRVTLRCSPRSGDLSVYWYQQSLDQGLQFLIQYYNGEERAKGNILERFSAQQFPDLHSELNLSSLELGDSALYFCASSSWDREEKLFFGSGTQLSVL.

The chain employs TRBV6-1 and TRBJ2-5, with a weak D call TRBD2 (6 bases). The CDR3 runs to 14 residues. V lost 6 bases, J lost 1 base, and 12 bases lay in between. Germline values: CDR1 MNHNS, CDR2 SASEGT. The CDR3 bases are TGTGCCAGCAGATCCCTAGCGACCCAAGAGACCCAGTACTTC. Protein: CASRSLATQETQYF.

This chain joins TRBV2 and TRBJ1-4; no reliable D call. Trimming left V 6 bases short and J 0 bases short, with 11 bases between. The CDR3 sequence is 15 residues long. CDR1 is SNHLY, CDR2 FYNNEI, per germline. The CDR3 protein is CASRAGKATNEKLFF. CDR3 coding DNA: TGTGCCAGCAGGGCCGGGAAAGCAACTAATGAAAAACTGTTTTTT.

J is TRBJ2-7 and V is TRBV7-2; 7 bases agree with TRBD2. Losses at the gene ends were 2 bases for V and 5 bases for J; bases not matched to a gene: 12. The CDR3 has 16 residues. Germline V gives CDR1 SGHTA, CDR2 FQGNSA. CDR3 sequence (DNA): TGTGCCAGCAGCTTACTGGGGAGGGGCGCATCCCACGAGCAGTACTTC. It translates to CASSLLGRGASHEQYF.

This sequence joins TRBV4-2 and TRBJ2-7; 7 bases agree with TRBD1. The CDR3 spans 15 residues. Per germline, CDR1 LGHNA and CDR2 YNFKEQ. V lost 4 bases, J lost 1 base, and 7 bases stayed unmatched. CDR3 residues: CASSLGEQGSYEQYF. CDR3 nucleotide sequence: TGTGCCAGCAGCCTAGGGGAACAGGGGTCCTACGAGCAGTACTTC.

This clone was found a few times. The genes are TRBV7-9 and TRBJ2-5; D ambiguous. Germline-derived CDR1 and CDR2 are SEHNR and FQNEAQ (reference sequence). Trimming removed 0 bases at V and 5 bases at J, with 13 bases between. The CDR3 spans 15 residues. CDR3 in amino acids: CASSLALEERETQYF. In nucleotides, the CDR3 is TGTGCCAGCAGCTTAGCGCTAGAGGAACGGGAGACCCAGTACTTC. The whole variable domain, remainder taken from reference TRBV7-9 and TRBJ2-5, is DTGVSQNPRHKITKRGQNVTFRCDPISEHNRLYWYRQTLGQGPEFLTYFQNEAQLEKSRLLSDRFSAERPKGSFSTLEIQRTEQGDSAMYLCASSLALEERETQYFGPGTRLLVL.

V usage is TRBV27 and J usage is TRBJ1-5; D is unclear. The germline gives CDR1 MNHEY, CDR2 SMNVEV (reference sequence). Trimming stripped 6 bases from V and 3 bases from J, with 18 bases between. This CDR3 contains 16 residues. CDR3 loop: CASRLVGVPFNQPQHF. The CDR3 coding sequence is TGTGCCAGCAGGCTTGTAGGAGTCCCATTCAATCAGCCCCAGCATTTT.